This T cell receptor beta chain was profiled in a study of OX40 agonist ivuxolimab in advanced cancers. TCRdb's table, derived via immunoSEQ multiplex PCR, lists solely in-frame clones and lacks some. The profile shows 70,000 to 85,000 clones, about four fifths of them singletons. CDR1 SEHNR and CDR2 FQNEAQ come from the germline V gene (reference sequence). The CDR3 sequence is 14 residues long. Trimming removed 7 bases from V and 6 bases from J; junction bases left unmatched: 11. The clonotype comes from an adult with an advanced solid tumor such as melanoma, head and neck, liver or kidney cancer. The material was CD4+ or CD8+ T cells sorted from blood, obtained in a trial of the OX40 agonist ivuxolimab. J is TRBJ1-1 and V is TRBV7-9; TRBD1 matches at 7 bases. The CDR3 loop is CASNLGGDSSEAFF. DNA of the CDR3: TGTGCCAGCAACTTGGGAGGGGACAGCTCTGAAGCTTTCTTT.